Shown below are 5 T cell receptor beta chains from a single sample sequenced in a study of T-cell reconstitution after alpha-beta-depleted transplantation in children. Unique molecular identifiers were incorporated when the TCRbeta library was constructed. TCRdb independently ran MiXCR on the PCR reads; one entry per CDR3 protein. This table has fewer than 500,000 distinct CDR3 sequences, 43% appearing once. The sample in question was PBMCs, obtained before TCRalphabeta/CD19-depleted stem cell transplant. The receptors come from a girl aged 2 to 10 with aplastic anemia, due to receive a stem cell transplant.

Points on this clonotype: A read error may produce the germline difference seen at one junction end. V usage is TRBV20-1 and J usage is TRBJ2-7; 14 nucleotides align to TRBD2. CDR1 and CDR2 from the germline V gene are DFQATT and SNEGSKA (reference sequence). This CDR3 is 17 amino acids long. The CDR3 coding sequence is TGCTGTGCTGCCGCCCCGGGGACTAGCGGGAGAAGCTACGAGCAGTACTTC. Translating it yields CCAAAPGTSGRSYEQYF.

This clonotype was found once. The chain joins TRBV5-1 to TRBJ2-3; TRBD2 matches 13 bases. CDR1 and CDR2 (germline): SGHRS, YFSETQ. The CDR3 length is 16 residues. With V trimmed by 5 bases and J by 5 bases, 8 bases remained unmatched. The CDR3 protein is CASRLTSGGAKDTQYF. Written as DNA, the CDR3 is TGCGCCAGCAGACTCACTAGCGGGGGGGCCAAAGATACGCAGTATTTT.

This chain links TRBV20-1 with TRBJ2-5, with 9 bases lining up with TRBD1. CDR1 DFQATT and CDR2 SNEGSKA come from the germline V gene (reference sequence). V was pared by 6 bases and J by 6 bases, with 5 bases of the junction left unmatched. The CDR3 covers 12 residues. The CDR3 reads CSAWDRVKTQYF. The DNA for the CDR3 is TGCAGTGCATGGGACAGGGTCAAGACCCAGTACTTC.

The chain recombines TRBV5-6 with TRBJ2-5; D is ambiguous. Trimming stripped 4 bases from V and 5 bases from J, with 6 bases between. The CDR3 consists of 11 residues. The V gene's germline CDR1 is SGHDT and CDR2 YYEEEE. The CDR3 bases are TGTGCCAGCAGCCACGACGAGACCCAGTACTTC. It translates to CASSHDETQYF.

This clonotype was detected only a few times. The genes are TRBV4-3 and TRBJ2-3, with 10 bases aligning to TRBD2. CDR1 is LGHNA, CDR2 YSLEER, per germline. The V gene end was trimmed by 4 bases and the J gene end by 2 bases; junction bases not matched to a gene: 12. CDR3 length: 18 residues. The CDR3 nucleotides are TGCGCCAGCAGCCCCGGACTAGCGGAGGGCCTTATCACAGATACGCAGTATTTT. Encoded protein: CASSPGLAEGLITDTQYF.